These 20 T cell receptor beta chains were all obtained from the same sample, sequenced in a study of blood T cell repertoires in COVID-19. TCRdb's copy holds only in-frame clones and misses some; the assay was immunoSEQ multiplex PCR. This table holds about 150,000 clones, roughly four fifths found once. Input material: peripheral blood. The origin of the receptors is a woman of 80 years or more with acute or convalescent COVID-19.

The CDR3 nucleotides are TGTGCCAGCAGGGGCAGGGGCCTCTTCACCGAGCAGTACTTC. Translation gives CASRGRGLFTEQYF. The chain links TRBV2 to TRBJ2-7, with D perhaps TRBD1 (6 bases). Trimming pared 6 bases from V and 6 bases from J, leaving 18 bases between. The CDR3 consists of 14 residues. CDR1 is SNHLY and CDR2 is FYNNEI in the germline V gene.

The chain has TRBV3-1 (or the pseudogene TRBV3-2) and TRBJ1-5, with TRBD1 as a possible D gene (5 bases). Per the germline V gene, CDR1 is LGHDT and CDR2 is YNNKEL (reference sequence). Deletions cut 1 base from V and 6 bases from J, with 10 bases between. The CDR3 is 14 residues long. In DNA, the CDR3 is TGTGCCAGCAGCCAAGGGTCAGGGATTCAGCCCCAGCATTTT. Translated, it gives CASSQGSGIQPQHF.

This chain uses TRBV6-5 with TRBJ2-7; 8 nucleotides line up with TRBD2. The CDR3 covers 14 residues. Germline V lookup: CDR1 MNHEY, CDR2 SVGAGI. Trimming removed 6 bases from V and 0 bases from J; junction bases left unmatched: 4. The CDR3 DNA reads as TGTGCCAGCAGAGGGCGGGAGGTCTCCTACGAGCAGTACTTC. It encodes CASRGREVSYEQYF.

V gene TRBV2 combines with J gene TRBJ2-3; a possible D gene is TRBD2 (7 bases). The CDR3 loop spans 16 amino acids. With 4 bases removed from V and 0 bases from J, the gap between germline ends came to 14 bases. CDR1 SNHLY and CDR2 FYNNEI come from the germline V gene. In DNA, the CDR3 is TGTGCCAGCAGTGGCGGGGGCGGGCCAAGCACAGATACGCAGTATTTT. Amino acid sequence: CASSGGGGPSTDTQYF.

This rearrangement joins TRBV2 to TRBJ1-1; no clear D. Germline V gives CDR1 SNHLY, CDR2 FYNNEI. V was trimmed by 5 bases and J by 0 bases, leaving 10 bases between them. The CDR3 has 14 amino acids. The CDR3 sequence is CASSKTELNTEAFF. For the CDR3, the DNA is TGTGCCAGCAGTAAAACAGAACTGAACACTGAAGCTTTCTTT.

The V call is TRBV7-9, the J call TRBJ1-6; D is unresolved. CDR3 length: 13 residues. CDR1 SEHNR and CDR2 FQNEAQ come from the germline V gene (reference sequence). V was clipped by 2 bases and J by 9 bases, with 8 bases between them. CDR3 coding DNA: TGTGCCAGCAGCTTATCGGCGGGTTCACCCCTCCACTTT. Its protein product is CASSLSAGSPLHF.

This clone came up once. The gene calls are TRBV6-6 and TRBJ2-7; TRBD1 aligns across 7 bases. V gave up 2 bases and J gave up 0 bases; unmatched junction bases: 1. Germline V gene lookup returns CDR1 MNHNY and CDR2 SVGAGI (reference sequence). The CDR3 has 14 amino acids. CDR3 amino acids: CASSYGTDSYEQYF. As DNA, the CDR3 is TGTGCCAGCAGTTACGGGACAGACTCCTACGAGCAGTACTTC.

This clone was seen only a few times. The CDR3 region has the DNA TGTGCCAGCAGCGGAGGGACTAAAGGAAGTGAGCAGTTCTTC. It yields the protein CASSGGTKGSEQFF. The chain joins TRBV7-3 to TRBJ2-1; TRBD2 agrees at 7 bases. This CDR3 comprises 14 residues. Losses at the gene ends were 5 bases for V and 9 bases for J; bases not matched to a gene: 10. CDR1 and CDR2 (germline): SGHTA, FQGTGA.

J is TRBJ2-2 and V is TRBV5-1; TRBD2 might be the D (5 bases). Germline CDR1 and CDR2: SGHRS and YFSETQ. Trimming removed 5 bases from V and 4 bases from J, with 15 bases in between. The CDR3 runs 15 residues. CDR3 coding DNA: TGCGCCAGCAGACCCACTAGGGAATCCACCGGGGAGCTGTTTTTT. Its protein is CASRPTRESTGELFF.

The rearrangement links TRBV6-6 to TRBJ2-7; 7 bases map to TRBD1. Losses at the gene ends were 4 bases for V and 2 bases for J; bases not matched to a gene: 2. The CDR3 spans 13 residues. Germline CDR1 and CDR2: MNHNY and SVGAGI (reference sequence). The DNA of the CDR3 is TGTGCCAGCAGTTCGGGACAGACCTACGAGCAGTACTTC. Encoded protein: CASSSGQTYEQYF.

CDR3: CASSPRSSGIGTSTDTQYF. CDR3 coding DNA: TGCGCCAGCAGCCCCCGCTCTAGCGGGATAGGGACAAGCACAGATACGCAGTATTTT. This rearrangement joins TRBV5-1 to TRBJ2-3; 9 bases line up with TRBD2. V gave up 4 bases and J gave up 0 bases; unmatched junction bases: 15. Per the germline V gene, CDR1 is SGHRS and CDR2 is YFSETQ. CDR3 length equals 19 residues.

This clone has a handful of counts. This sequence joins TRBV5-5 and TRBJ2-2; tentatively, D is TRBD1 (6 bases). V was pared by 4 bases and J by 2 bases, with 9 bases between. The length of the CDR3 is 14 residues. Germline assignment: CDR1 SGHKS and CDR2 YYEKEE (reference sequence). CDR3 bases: TGTGCCAGCAGCCTGGGACAAAACACCGGGGAGCTGTTTTTT. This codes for CASSLGQNTGELFF.

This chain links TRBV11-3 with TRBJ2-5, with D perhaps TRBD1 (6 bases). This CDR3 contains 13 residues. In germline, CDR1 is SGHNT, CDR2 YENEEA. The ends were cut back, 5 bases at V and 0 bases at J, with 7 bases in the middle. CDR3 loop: CASSGQNQETQYF. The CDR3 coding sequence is TGTGCCAGCAGCGGACAGAACCAAGAGACCCAGTACTTC.

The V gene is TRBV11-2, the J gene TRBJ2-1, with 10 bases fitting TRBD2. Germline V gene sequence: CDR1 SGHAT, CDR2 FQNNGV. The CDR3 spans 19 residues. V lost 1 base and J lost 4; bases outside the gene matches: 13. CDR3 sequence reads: CASSLADSGGRGGYNEQFF. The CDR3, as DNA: TGTGCCAGCAGCTTAGCGGATAGCGGGGGGCGCGGGGGTTACAATGAGCAGTTCTTC.

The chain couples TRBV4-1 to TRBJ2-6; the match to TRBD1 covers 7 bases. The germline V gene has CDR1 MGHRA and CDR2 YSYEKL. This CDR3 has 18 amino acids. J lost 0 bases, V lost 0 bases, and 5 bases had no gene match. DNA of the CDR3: TGCGCCAGCAGCCAAGAAGGGGGCTTGAGCTCTGGGGCCAACGTCCTGACTTTC. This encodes CASSQEGGLSSGANVLTF.

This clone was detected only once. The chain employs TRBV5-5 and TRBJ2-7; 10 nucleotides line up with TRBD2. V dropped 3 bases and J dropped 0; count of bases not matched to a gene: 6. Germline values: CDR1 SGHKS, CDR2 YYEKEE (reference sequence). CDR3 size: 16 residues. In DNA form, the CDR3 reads TGTGCCAGCAGCTCGGGGAGCGGGGGGGCCTCCTACGAGCAGTACTTC. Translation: CASSSGSGGASYEQYF.

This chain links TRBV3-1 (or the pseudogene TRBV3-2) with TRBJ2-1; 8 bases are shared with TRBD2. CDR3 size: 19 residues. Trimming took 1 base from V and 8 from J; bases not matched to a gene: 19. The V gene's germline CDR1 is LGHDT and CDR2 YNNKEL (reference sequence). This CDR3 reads CASSQVPGARPGGAYEQFF. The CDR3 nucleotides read TGTGCCAGCAGCCAAGTGCCGGGCGCTCGCCCGGGAGGGGCGTATGAGCAGTTCTTC.

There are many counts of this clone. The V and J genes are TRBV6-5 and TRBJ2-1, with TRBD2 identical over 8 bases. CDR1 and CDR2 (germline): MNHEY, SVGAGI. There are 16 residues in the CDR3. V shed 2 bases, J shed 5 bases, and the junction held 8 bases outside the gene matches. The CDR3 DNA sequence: TGTGCCAGCAGTTACACCCTAGCGGGTGTGCACAATGAGCAGTTCTTC. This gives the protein CASSYTLAGVHNEQFF.

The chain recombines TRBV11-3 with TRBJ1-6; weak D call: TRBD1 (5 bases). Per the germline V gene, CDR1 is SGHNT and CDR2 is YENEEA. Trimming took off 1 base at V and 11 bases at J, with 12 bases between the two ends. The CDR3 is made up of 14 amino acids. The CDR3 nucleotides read TGTGCCAGCAGCTTAGGGACCTTAGGGGCACCCCTCCACTTT. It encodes CASSLGTLGAPLHF.

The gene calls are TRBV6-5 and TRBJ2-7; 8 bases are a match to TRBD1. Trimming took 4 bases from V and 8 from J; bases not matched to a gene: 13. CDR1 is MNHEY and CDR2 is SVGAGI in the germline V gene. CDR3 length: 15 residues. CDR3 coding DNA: TGTGCCAGCAGTTCTCTCCAGGGGGCCCGATGGAAGCAGTACTTC. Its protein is CASSSLQGARWKQYF.